A single sample gave rise to the 11 T cell receptor beta chains below, sequenced in a study of blood T cells in healthy people across ages. The second PCR ran roughly 6 to 11 cycles with a sample-barcoded 5' primer and J-beta primers. From the 5' RACE reads, TCRdb called clonotypes with MiXCR, one entry per CDR3 protein. The table includes 1.5 million to 2 million distinct CDR3 sequences, 35% to 50% detected once. Sequencing input: blood. The receptors derive from a human donor in good health.

The chain has TRBV5-5 and TRBJ1-4; the match to TRBD1 covers 10 bases. CDR1 and CDR2 from the germline V gene are SGHKS and YYEKEE (reference sequence). Trimming removed 4 bases from V and 6 bases from J; junction bases left unmatched: 6. There are 15 residues in the CDR3. For the CDR3, the DNA is TGTGCCAGCAGCCCCGGACAGGGGGGCGATGAAAAACTGTTTTTT. It specifies CASSPGQGGDEKLFF.

This chain uses TRBV9 with TRBJ2-1; D may be TRBD2 (6 bases). Trimming shortened V by 0 bases and J by 6 bases, and 10 bases separated the two germline ends. The CDR3 length is 14 residues. Germline loops: CDR1 SGDLS, CDR2 YYNGEE. DNA of the CDR3: TGTGCCAGCAGCGTAGTAGTCGGGGGCAATGAGCAGTTCTTC. Translation: CASSVVVGGNEQFF. Drawing the rest from reference TRBV9 and TRBJ2-1, the complete variable domain is DSGVTQTPKHLITATGQRVTLRCSPRSGDLSVYWYQQSLDQGLQFLIQYYNGEERAKGNILERFSAQQFPDLHSELNLSSLELGDSALYFCASSVVVGGNEQFFGPGTRLTVL.

This clonotype has only one observation. The chain couples TRBV5-1 to TRBJ1-3, with a possible D match to TRBD1 (5 bases). Trimming cost V 3 bases and J 5 bases, with 12 bases left between them. Per germline, CDR1 SGHRS and CDR2 YFSETQ. CDR3 length equals 14 residues. The CDR3 here is CASSSDGARNTIYF. CDR3 coding DNA: TGCGCCAGCAGCTCTGACGGGGCCAGAAACACCATATATTTT.

A few counts support this clonotype. CDR3 coding DNA: TGTGCCAGCAGTTTCGGACACTCCTACGAGCAGTACTTC. Residues: CASSFGHSYEQYF. The V call is TRBV28, the J call TRBJ2-7; a possible D gene is TRBD1 (5 bases). The germline gives CDR1 MDHEN, CDR2 SYDVKM. The V gene lost 3 bases and the J gene lost 0 bases, with 6 bases spanning the gap. This CDR3 comprises 13 residues.

This chain joins TRBV15 and TRBJ2-4; 7 nucleotides line up with TRBD2. Trimming at V came to 0 bases and at J to 9 bases, leaving 2 bases not matched to a gene. This CDR3 has 13 residues. In germline, CDR1 is LNHNV, CDR2 YYDKDF (reference sequence). The CDR3 bases are TGTGCCACCAGCAGAGAAGGCGGGGGCATTCAGTACTTC. It yields the protein CATSREGGGIQYF.

This chain uses TRBV4-3 with TRBJ2-1; 9 bases map to TRBD1. Trimming cost V 4 bases and J 13 bases; bases outside gene matches: 20. The CDR3 spans 17 residues. The V gene's germline CDR1 is LGHNA and CDR2 YSLEER. CDR3 residues: CASSPQPGQGHDLFQFF. The CDR3 DNA is TGCGCCAGCAGCCCCCAACCGGGACAGGGTCATGATTTATTCCAGTTCTTC.

The sample holds a few counts of this clonotype. This rearrangement joins TRBV20-1 to TRBJ2-3, with 12 bases identical to TRBD2. Germline V gene data show CDR1 as DFQATT and CDR2 as SNEGSKA (reference sequence). V lost 3 bases, J lost 8 bases, and 6 bases stayed unmatched. This CDR3 has 14 residues. Here the CDR3 DNA reads TGCAGTGCTAGTCTAGCGGGGGGGCGGGGTACGCAGTATTTT. Its translation: CSASLAGGRGTQYF.

In its sample, this clonotype was seen a few times. V usage is TRBV14 and J usage is TRBJ1-2, with D perhaps matching TRBD1 (5 bases). CDR3 size: 14 residues. V shed 1 base and J shed 5 bases, with 11 bases lying between them. Looked up from germline, CDR1 is SGHDN and CDR2 is FVKESK. Here the CDR3 reads CASSQARGTYGYTF. The DNA of the CDR3 is TGTGCCAGCAGCCAAGCTCGGGGGACGTATGGCTACACCTTC.

This clonotype was counted at least ten times. One end of the junction does not line up with germline, which may come from a read error. CDR3 protein: CASSPRLAGEQYF. The CDR3 bases are TGTGCCAGCAGCCCCCGCCTGGCGGGAGAGCAGTACTTC. This sequence joins TRBV4-1 and TRBJ2-7; tentative D call: TRBD2 (6 bases). The CDR3 length is 13 residues. CDR1 MGHRA and CDR2 YSYEKL come from the germline V gene.

A few counts support this clonotype. The chain links TRBV5-1 to TRBJ2-1; 11 nucleotides align to TRBD2. After removal of 5 bases from V and 5 bases from J, the junction contained 6 bases not matched to a gene. The germline V gene has CDR1 SGHRS and CDR2 YFSETQ. The CDR3 contains 15 residues. The CDR3 loop reads CASSPGGLADNEQFF. Written as DNA, the CDR3 is TGCGCCAGCAGTCCAGGGGGACTAGCGGACAATGAGCAGTTCTTC. The complete variable domain, with remaining parts taken from reference TRBV5-1 and TRBJ2-1, reads KAGVTQTPRYLIKTRGQQVTLSCSPISGHRSVSWYQQTPGQGLQFLFEYFSETQRNKGNFPGRFSGRQFSNSRSEMNVSTLELGDSALYLCASSPGGLADNEQFFGPGTRLTVL.

The V gene is TRBV12-3 or TRBV12-4, the J gene TRBJ1-2, with 7 positions matching TRBD1. The V gene end was trimmed by 4 bases and the J gene end by 5 bases; junction bases not matched to a gene: 7. The length of the CDR3 is 14 residues. CDR3: CASSSSGTDYGYTF. The CDR3 DNA reads TGTGCCAGCAGTTCATCCGGGACAGATTATGGCTACACCTTC.